These T cell receptor beta chains were read from a single sample in a study of T cells expressing NK-cell markers. After re-calling the 5' RACE reads, TCRdb lists one entry per CDR3 protein, DNA absent. This specimen shows around 260,000 distinct CDR3 sequences; the ten leading clones hold 4% to 5%. The sequenced sample consisted of blood T cells: a sorted CD56 or NKG2C T cell subset, CD4+ or CD8+ T cells, or bulk PBMC T cells (not recorded which). These receptors came from a woman aged 18 to 69 in good health. The CDR3 runs from the conserved cysteine through the conserved F or W.

TRBJ1-1 TRBV5-1 CASSDGLNTEAFF
TRBJ2-2 TRBV7-6 CASSLATKNTGELFF
TRBJ2-1 TRBV12-3/TRBV12-4 CASSFAGGPNEQFF
TRBJ2-5 TRBV14 CASSQDPRAVYQETQYF
TRBJ2-7 TRBV5-4 CASSSPVGKDPYEQYF
TRBJ2-3 TRBV27 CASSPTLALGTQYF
TRBJ2-3 TRBV29-1 CSVVLAGGDTQYF
TRBJ2-1 TRBV19 CASSAPGRSSYNEQFF
TRBJ2-1 TRBV20-1 CSARDPPGTSVYNEQFF
TRBJ2-3 TRBV4-2 CASSQGGTYTDTQYF
TRBJ1-2 TRBV14 CASSQGFRTYGYTF
TRBJ2-1 TRBV11-2 CASSQQGDSYNEQFF
TRBJ1-5 TRBV20-1 CSAGGRALEGNQPQHF
TRBJ1-3 TRBV20-1 CSARAGSSSGNTIYF
TRBJ1-3 TRBV18 CASSPRFQRDRSGNTIYF
TRBJ2-7 TRBV7-2 CASSAARTPYEQYF
TRBJ2-1 TRBV5-1 CASSFQDSYNEQFF
TRBJ2-3 TRBV5-4 CASSPRTSGGADTQYF
TRBJ2-1 TRBV7-3 CASSLSFRGGRYNEQFF
TRBJ2-1 TRBV12-5 CASGAPGTGVHSEQFF
TRBJ1-4 TRBV11-2 CASRLQGGGKLFF
TRBJ1-1 TRBV5-1 CASSLDSRNTEAFF
TRBJ1-5 TRBV19 CASSINVNMGNQPQHF
TRBJ1-1 TRBV7-8 CASSPQPTGYGTEAFF
TRBJ2-1 TRBV6-5 CASSYGGNSYNEQFF
TRBJ1-1 TRBV29-1 CSATSLTANTEAFF
TRBJ1-1 TRBV5-1 CASAAGGTVNTEAFF
TRBJ2-3 TRBV7-8 CASSLQGPDTQYF
TRBJ2-1 TRBV29-1 CSVGSGGHEQFF
TRBJ1-5 TRBV7-9 CASSFGAQGNQPQHF
TRBJ2-3 TRBV7-3 CASSFRMDRTTTDTQYF
TRBJ2-1 TRBV11-2 CASSFRLAGGGSYNEQFF
TRBJ2-1 TRBV7-2 CASSLTSVVANEQFF
TRBJ2-7 TRBV4-3 CASSLDFLAGGQEQYF
TRBJ2-5 TRBV20-1 CSARDRERKTQYF
TRBJ2-4 TRBV11-2 CASSQTTRDRAKNIQYF
TRBJ2-2 TRBV9 CASSVDGRLFF
TRBJ1-3 TRBV10-3 CAISGGTVSSGNTIYF
TRBJ2-5 TRBV12-3/TRBV12-4 CASSPPGTGFWETQYF
TRBJ2-5 TRBV29-1 CSVEGSTGELETQYF
TRBJ2-1 TRBV28 CASSRTAGVRSYNEQFF
TRBJ2-1 TRBV7-2 CASSPAAVYNEQFF
TRBJ2-2 TRBV12-3/TRBV12-4 CASSLALGQGIVPGELFF
TRBJ2-6 TRBV11-1 CASSLSDSGANVLTF
TRBJ1-2 TRBV20-1 CSASGTGHYSNYGYTF
TRBJ2-3 TRBV5-1 CASSLGGIGSDTQYF
TRBJ1-6 TRBV5-1 CASSFYSAQGGSPLHF
TRBJ2-1 TRBV20-1 CSASSPDKRAYNEQFF
TRBJ2-1 TRBV4-2 CASSCRLEDYF
TRBJ2-2 TRBV5-4 CASSGHTNTGELFF
TRBJ2-6 TRBV11-2 CASSLDPRTGTVLSGANVLTF